One and the same sample provided the 3 T cell receptor beta chains below, sequenced in a study of blood T cell repertoires in COVID-19. The assay was immunoSEQ multiplex PCR, and TCRdb's table has in-frame clones only and misses some. The sample yields about 110,000 clones, less than 90% seen once. Sample: peripheral blood. The receptors shown here come from a human donor in a cohort sampled during active COVID-19.

The chain couples TRBV6-6 to TRBJ1-3; TRBD1 matches at 9 bases. In germline, CDR1 is MNHNY, CDR2 SVGAGI (reference sequence). Unmatched junction bases numbered 7, after V lost 6 bases and J lost 4 bases. The CDR3 has 15 residues. The CDR3 region has the DNA TGTGCCAGCAGCCCACCGGGACAGGGCGGAAACACCATATATTTT. Translation: CASSPPGQGGNTIYF.

The chain has TRBV7-9 and TRBJ1-1, with D possibly matching TRBD1 (6 bases). Trimming removed 5 bases from V and 9 bases from J, with 13 bases in between. The CDR3 has 12 amino acids. CDR1 and CDR2 from the germline V gene are SEHNR and FQNEAQ (reference sequence). The CDR3 DNA reads as TGTGCCAGCAGCCGTGGGGGCCGGCAAGCTTTCTTT. Translated, it gives CASSRGGRQAFF.

The rearrangement links TRBV5-1 to TRBJ2-7; TRBD2 agrees at 7 bases. Germline-derived CDR1 and CDR2 are SGHRS and YFSETQ. The CDR3 is made up of 14 amino acids. V lost 5 bases and J lost 7; bases outside the gene matches: 12. The DNA for the CDR3 is TGCGCCAGCAGGCGGCTAGCGGACCCAAGGGAGCAGTACTTC. It encodes CASRRLADPREQYF.